This TCR beta chain was identified in a study of cytomegalovirus exposure and HLA in healthy donors. Study at large: HLA-typed donors contributed 65 million to 95 million unique TCRs, which were held in an early data release.

With regard to this clone: The antigen remains unidentified.

Findings of the study overall: The study assumed roughly uniform donor sequencing depth for presence/absence analyses. Most CMV-associated TCR beta chains were later found to appear HLA-restricted.

The V gene lost 5 bases and the J gene lost 11 bases, with 15 bases spanning the gap. The CDR3 runs to 12 residues. Germline CDR1 MGHRA, CDR2 YSYEKL. PCR primers comprised 60 Vbeta and 13 Jbeta primers. Original handling: Later analysis identified 88 million or so unique TCR beta chains, approximately 10 million shared. The table came from immunoSEQ multiplex PCR; TCRdb's copy has only in-frame clones and leaves some out. V and J calls and clone size are those listed in that table; D and trimming were worked out from the DNA. Of roughly 120,000 clones listed, roughly 73% were seen once; the top ten hold roughly 0.9%.

This chain uses TRBV4-1 with TRBJ1-1; D possibly corresponds to TRBD1 (5 bases). Material for sequencing was PBMCs. The clonotype comes from a woman aged 25 to 39 in good health and CMV-seronegative. The CDR3 DNA reads TGCGCCAGCAGCGACGACAGTGGATGGGCTTTCTTT. Protein product: CASSDDSGWAFF.